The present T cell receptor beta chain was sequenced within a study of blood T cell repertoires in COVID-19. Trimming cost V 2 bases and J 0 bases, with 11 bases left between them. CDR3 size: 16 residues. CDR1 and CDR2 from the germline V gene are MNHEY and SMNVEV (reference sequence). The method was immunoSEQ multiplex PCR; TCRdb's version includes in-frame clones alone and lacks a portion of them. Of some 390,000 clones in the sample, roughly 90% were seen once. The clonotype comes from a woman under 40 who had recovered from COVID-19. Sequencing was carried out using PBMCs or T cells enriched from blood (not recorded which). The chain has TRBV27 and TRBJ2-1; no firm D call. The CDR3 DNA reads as TGTGCCAGCAGTTTAACCGGTTTGAGCTCCTACAATGAGCAGTTCTTC. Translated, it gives CASSLTGLSSYNEQFF.